Presented here are 16 T cell receptor beta chains from one specimen sequenced in a study of shared clonotypes between healthy human individuals. Sequencing used immunoSEQ multiplex PCR; TCRdb keeps in-frame clones, though not all of them. The sample has 2 million to 2.5 million clones, 85% to 95% seen once; the top ten hold 0.13%. Specimen: naive CD4+ T cells sorted from blood. Indicated subset: CD45RA+ positively selected. The receptors shown here come from a young man in good health.

This clone has just one count. The rearrangement uses TRBV6-6 and TRBJ2-7; a weak D match, TRBD1 (6 bases). The V gene's germline CDR1 is MNHNY and CDR2 SVGAGI (reference sequence). V was pared by 7 bases and J by 0 bases, with 16 bases between. This CDR3 comprises 15 residues. The CDR3 coding sequence is TGTGCCAGCAAAGCCTGGACAGAGAGCTCCTACGAGCAGTACTTC. Translating gives CASKAWTESSYEQYF.

The chain employs TRBV7-9 and TRBJ1-5; tentative D call: TRBD1 (6 bases). Germline lookup yields CDR1 SEHNR and CDR2 FQNEAQ (reference sequence). Trimming pared 5 bases from V and 6 bases from J, leaving 11 bases between. The CDR3 is 13 amino acids. The CDR3 sequence is CASSQQGTQPQHF. In DNA form, the CDR3 reads TGTGCCAGCAGCCAACAGGGTACTCAGCCCCAGCATTTT.

This clone was seen a single time. J is TRBJ2-5 and V is TRBV5-1; D uncertain. V gave up 4 bases and J gave up 0 bases, with 10 bases separating them. The CDR3 covers 14 residues. Germline V gene data show CDR1 as SGHRS and CDR2 as YFSETQ. Here the CDR3 reads CASSAGPYQETQYF. The CDR3 DNA follows: TGCGCCAGCAGCGCCGGACCGTACCAAGAGACCCAGTACTTC.

J is TRBJ2-5 and V is TRBV5-1, with no clear D. Trimming pared 4 bases from V and 2 bases from J, leaving 9 bases between. The germline CDR1 and CDR2 sequences are SGHRS and YFSETQ. CDR3 length equals 13 residues. The CDR3 nucleotides read TGCGCCAGCAGCAAACGGCCTCAAGAGACCCAGTACTTC. It codes for CASSKRPQETQYF.

The gene calls are TRBV5-1 and TRBJ2-2, with 7 positions matching TRBD1. Germline values: CDR1 SGHRS, CDR2 YFSETQ. V lost 2 bases to trimming and J lost 3 bases; unmatched junction nucleotides: 4. This CDR3 is built from 15 residues. CDR3 DNA sequence: TGCGCCAGCAGCTTAGCACAGGGGCACACCGGGGAGCTGTTTTTT. Residues: CASSLAQGHTGELFF.

V gene TRBV10-3 combines with J gene TRBJ2-7; D uncertain. This CDR3 is 14 amino acids long. V gave up 2 bases and J gave up 6 bases, with 14 bases separating them. CDR1 ENHRY and CDR2 SYGVKD come from the germline V gene. Written as DNA, the CDR3 is TGTGCCATCAGTGAGGCGAGTCGGGTAGCCGAGCAGTACTTC. This translates into CAISEASRVAEQYF.

The rearrangement uses TRBV5-1 and TRBJ1-2; D perhaps matches TRBD1 (6 bases). Germline CDR1 and CDR2: SGHRS and YFSETQ. Trimming took 4 bases from V and 5 from J, leaving 21 bases between them. CDR3 length: 16 amino acids. The chain's CDR3 is CASSKGSTGFEYGYTF. The DNA of the CDR3 is TGCGCCAGCAGCAAGGGATCTACAGGGTTCGAATATGGCTACACCTTC.

The rearrangement links TRBV18 to TRBJ2-7; 8 bases fit TRBD2. Losses at the gene ends were 8 bases for V and 1 base for J; bases not matched to a gene: 7. The CDR3 length is 14 residues. Per germline, CDR1 KGHSH and CDR2 LQKENI. CDR3 nucleotides: TGTGCCAGCGCAGCGGGGGCTACTTCCTACGAGCAGTACTTC. It is translated as CASAAGATSYEQYF.

The rearrangement links TRBV6-6 to TRBJ1-6; D might be TRBD1 (5 bases). Trimming cost V 6 bases and J 10 bases, with 13 bases left between them. The CDR3 contains 13 residues. CDR1 and CDR2 from the germline V gene are MNHNY and SVGAGI (reference sequence). The CDR3 protein is CASSRERGSPLHF. CDR3 bases: TGTGCCAGCAGCCGGGAAAGGGGATCACCCCTCCACTTT.

This sequence joins TRBV28 and TRBJ1-2; 7 bases map to TRBD1. The CDR3 runs 13 residues. J gave up 2 bases and V 11 bases, and 8 bases lay outside the gene matches. CDR1 and CDR2 from the germline V gene are MDHEN and SYDVKM. CDR3 amino acids: CAGSAGGNYGYTF. The CDR3 coding sequence is TGTGCCGGGTCTGCAGGGGGAAACTATGGCTACACCTTC.

V is TRBV6-6 and J is TRBJ2-1; the D is unclear. V was pared by 5 bases and J by 9 bases, with 8 bases between. CDR3 length: 11 residues. The V gene's germline CDR1 is MNHNY and CDR2 SVGAGI (reference sequence). CDR3 sequence (DNA): TGTGCCAGCAGTCTTATTAGTGAGCAGTTCTTC. Its translation is CASSLISEQFF.

Worth noting for this clone: A much bigger clone sits one base away, suggesting this may be a read error. Other DNA sequences within the sample encode an identical CDR3. The chain couples TRBV18 to TRBJ2-7; 7 bases match TRBD1. This CDR3 is 14 amino acids long. J gave up 7 bases and V 3 bases, and 9 bases lay outside the gene matches. Germline CDR1 reads KGHSH; CDR2 reads LQKENI. In nucleotides, the CDR3 is TGTGCCAGCTCACCTGCGACAGGGAGCGATGAGCAGTACTTC. Residues: CASSPATGSDEQYF.

CDR3 amino acids: CASSLGVESSYEQYF. The CDR3 DNA reads TGTGCCAGCAGCCTTGGAGTGGAAAGCTCCTACGAGCAGTACTTC. V gene TRBV5-5 combines with J gene TRBJ2-7; the D is unclear. The V gene's germline CDR1 is SGHKS and CDR2 YYEKEE (reference sequence). The CDR3 is made up of 15 amino acids. V was clipped by 4 bases and J by 0 bases, with 14 bases between them.

As regards this clone: Different DNA sequences within this sample yield the same CDR3. The V call is TRBV19, the J call TRBJ2-7; 10 bases fit TRBD1. The CDR3 loop spans 14 amino acids. Looked up from germline, CDR1 is LNHDA and CDR2 is SQIVND (reference sequence). The V and J ends lost 6 bases and 1 base, in that order; junction bases with no gene match: 3. The CDR3 DNA sequence: TGTGCCAGTAGAGACAGGGGGCCTTCCTACGAGCAGTACTTC. It translates to CASRDRGPSYEQYF.

The rearrangement uses TRBV4-3 and TRBJ2-2; D unclear. The CDR3 has 16 amino acids. Trimming removed 4 bases at V and 0 bases at J, with 12 bases between. Germline CDR1 reads LGHNA; CDR2 reads YSLEER. CDR3 region: CASSPLIATNTGELFF. In nucleotides, the CDR3 is TGCGCCAGCAGCCCTCTCATCGCAACGAACACCGGGGAGCTGTTTTTT.

The V gene is TRBV5-4, the J gene TRBJ2-3; TRBD2 matches at 15 bases. Unmatched junction bases numbered 8, after V lost 5 bases and J lost 4 bases. The germline CDR1 and CDR2 sequences are SGHNT and YYREEE (reference sequence). This CDR3 has 17 residues. CDR3 loop: CASRAGLAGGRADTQYF. The CDR3 DNA sequence: TGTGCCAGCAGGGCGGGACTAGCGGGGGGTAGGGCAGATACGCAGTATTTT.